What follows are 7 T cell receptor beta chains derived from one specimen sequenced in a study of blood T cell repertoires in COVID-19. The assay was immunoSEQ multiplex PCR, and TCRdb's table has in-frame clones only and misses some. The sample holds roughly 25,000 clones, around 89% seen once. Sample: peripheral blood. Receptors were obtained from a man between 65 and 85 years old with acute or convalescent COVID-19.

This rearrangement joins TRBV7-2 to TRBJ1-6, with unresolved D. Germline CDR1 is SGHTA and CDR2 is FQGNSA. The CDR3 is made up of 12 amino acids. Trimming left V 1 base short and J 14 bases short, with 9 bases between. CDR3 nucleotide sequence: TGTGCCAGCAGCTTAGTTCGACAAGCCCTCCACTTT. Translation: CASSLVRQALHF.

The CDR3 reads CASSLITGGSIYEQYF. In nucleotides, the CDR3 is TGTGCCAGCAGTTTGATAACAGGGGGTTCGATTTACGAGCAGTACTTC. The chain uses TRBV28 and TRBJ2-7; 8 bases agree with TRBD1. The ends lost 3 bases at V and 4 bases at J; junction bases unmatched: 11. The CDR3 spans 16 residues. CDR1 and CDR2 from the germline V gene are MDHEN and SYDVKM. Based on the CDR3 plus reference TRBV28 and TRBJ2-7, the full variable domain is DVKVTQSSRYLVKRTGEKVFLECVQDMDHENMFWYRQDPGLGLRLIYFSYDVKMKEKGDIPEGYSVSREKKERFSLILESASTNQTSMYLCASSLITGGSIYEQYFGPGTRLTVT.

V gene TRBV7-8 combines with J gene TRBJ2-3; 15 nucleotides align to TRBD2. Trimming cost V 5 bases and J 1 base; bases outside gene matches: 7. The CDR3 contains 18 residues. Germline assignment: CDR1 SGHVS and CDR2 FQNEAQ. CDR3 sequence reads: CASSDGLAGGPRTDTQYF. The CDR3 bases are TGTGCCAGCAGCGACGGACTAGCGGGAGGGCCTCGCACAGATACGCAGTATTTT.

The V and J genes are TRBV28 and TRBJ2-1; D may be TRBD2 (5 bases). The CDR3 has 13 amino acids. Looked up from germline, CDR1 is MDHEN and CDR2 is SYDVKM. With 2 bases removed from V and 9 bases from J, the gap between germline ends came to 11 bases. In DNA form, the CDR3 reads TGTGCCAGCAGTTTACTAGGACTCGGTGAGCAGTTCTTC. It translates to CASSLLGLGEQFF.

This clone was counted between two and nine times. This chain joins TRBV6-5 and TRBJ2-7; D might be TRBD1 (6 bases). Trimming pared 3 bases from V and 6 bases from J, leaving 15 bases between. The CDR3 runs to 14 residues. In germline, CDR1 is MNHEY, CDR2 SVGAGI. CDR3 sequence (DNA): TGTGCCAGCAGTTATAGGGGGAGAAAGGCCGAGCAGTACTTC. It specifies CASSYRGRKAEQYF.

The chain couples TRBV5-4 to TRBJ2-5, with no clear D. The CDR3 is 15 residues long. In germline, CDR1 is SGHNT, CDR2 YYREEE (reference sequence). V was shortened by 1 base and J by 0 bases, with 10 bases between the two germline ends. DNA of the CDR3: TGTGCCAGCAGCTTGAAACAGTTTAACCAAGAGACCCAGTACTTC. Protein product: CASSLKQFNQETQYF.

The chain couples TRBV2 to TRBJ1-5; TRBD1 agrees at 7 bases. Germline assignment: CDR1 SNHLY and CDR2 FYNNEI. Trimming at V came to 3 bases and at J to 5 bases, leaving 4 bases not matched to a gene. CDR3 size: 14 residues. This CDR3 is CASSDPTGDQPQHF. CDR3 nucleotides: TGTGCCAGCAGTGACCCCACAGGGGATCAGCCCCAGCATTTT.